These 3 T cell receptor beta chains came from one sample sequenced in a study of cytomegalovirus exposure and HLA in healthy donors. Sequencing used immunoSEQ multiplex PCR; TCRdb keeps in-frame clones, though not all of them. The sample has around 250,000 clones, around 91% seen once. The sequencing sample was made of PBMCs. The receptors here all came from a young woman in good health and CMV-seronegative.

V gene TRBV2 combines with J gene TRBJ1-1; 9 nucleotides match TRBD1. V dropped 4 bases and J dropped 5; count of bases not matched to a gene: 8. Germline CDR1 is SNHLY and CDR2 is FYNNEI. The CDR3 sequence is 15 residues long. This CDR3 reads CASSATGTGYTEAFF. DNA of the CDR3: TGTGCCAGCAGTGCTACCGGGACAGGGTATACTGAAGCTTTCTTT.

In nucleotides, the CDR3 is TGTGCCAGCAGCTTGGGACAGGTCCCCAATCAGCCCCAGCATTTT. Protein product: CASSLGQVPNQPQHF. The chain employs TRBV5-8 and TRBJ1-5, with D tentatively TRBD1 (6 bases). Germline CDR1 reads SGHTS; CDR2 reads YDEGEE. This CDR3 comprises 15 residues. V was trimmed by 0 bases and J by 3 bases, leaving 10 bases between them.

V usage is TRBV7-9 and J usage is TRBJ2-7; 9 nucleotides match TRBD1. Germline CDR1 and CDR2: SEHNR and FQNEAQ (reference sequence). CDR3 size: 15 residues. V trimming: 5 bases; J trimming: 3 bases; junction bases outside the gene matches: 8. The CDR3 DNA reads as TGTGCCAGCAGCCCTACAGGGGGCTTTCACTACGAGCAGTACTTC. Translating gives CASSPTGGFHYEQYF.